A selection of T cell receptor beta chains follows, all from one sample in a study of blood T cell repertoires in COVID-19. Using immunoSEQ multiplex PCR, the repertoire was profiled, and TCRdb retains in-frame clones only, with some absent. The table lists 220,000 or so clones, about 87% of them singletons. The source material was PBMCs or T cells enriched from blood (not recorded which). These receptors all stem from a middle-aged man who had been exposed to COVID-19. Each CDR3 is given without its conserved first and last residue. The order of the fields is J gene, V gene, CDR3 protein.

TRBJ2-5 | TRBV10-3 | AISERNQGVTETQY
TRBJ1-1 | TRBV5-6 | ASSSAGWATEAF
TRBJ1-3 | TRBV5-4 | ASSAQGSSGNTIY
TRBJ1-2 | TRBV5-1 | ASSLEGHGYT
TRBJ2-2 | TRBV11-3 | ASSPVTSTTGELF
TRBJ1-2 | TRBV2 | ASSGTTGDGYT
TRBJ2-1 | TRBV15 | ATSRGGQGENEQF
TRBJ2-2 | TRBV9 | ASSVPLAGGPGELF
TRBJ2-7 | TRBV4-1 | ASSVVGGYEQY
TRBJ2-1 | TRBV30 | AWSRGLAGAIHEQF
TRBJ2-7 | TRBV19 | ASSIGRSSYEQY
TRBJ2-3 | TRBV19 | ASSTPTGRSTDTQY
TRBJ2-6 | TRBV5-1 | ASSDLGQGAGGANVLT
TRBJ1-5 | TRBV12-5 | ASGFLVSGYHSNQPQH
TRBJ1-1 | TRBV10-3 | AISNPQGRMNTEAF
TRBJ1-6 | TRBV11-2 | ASSPSGAHSPLH
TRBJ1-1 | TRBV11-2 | ASSYPGMNTEAF
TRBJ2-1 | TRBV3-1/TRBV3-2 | ASSQMTGSYNEQF
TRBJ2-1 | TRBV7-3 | ASSLTSTYPKANNEQF
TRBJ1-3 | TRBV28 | ASSLIPTGGNTIY
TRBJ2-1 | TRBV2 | ASSGQGTYNEQF
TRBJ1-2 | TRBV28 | ASSSGGADYGYT
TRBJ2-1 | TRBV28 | ASRIGGYNEQF
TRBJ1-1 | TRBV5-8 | ASSVGQGRSGTEAF
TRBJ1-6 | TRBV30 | AWTAGNSPLH
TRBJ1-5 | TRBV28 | ASMGQGAAQH
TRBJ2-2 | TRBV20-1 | SASLSSTGELF
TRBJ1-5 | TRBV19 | ASRTRDRVEPQH
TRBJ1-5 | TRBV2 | ASRKMRTGGRSNQPQH
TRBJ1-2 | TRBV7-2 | ASSLGRLNYGYT
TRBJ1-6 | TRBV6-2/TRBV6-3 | ASSYYGTGNSPLH
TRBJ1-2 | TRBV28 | ASSLGGTAGDGYT
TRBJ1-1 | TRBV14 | ASVGQLNTEAF
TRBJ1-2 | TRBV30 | AWSAITSSGYT
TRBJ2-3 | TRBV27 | ASSYEARSTDTQY
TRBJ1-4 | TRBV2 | ASSNRGTREKLF
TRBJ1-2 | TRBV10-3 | AISQDEAFYGYT
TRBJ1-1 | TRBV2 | ASSWTNLRDTEAF
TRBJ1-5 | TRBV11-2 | ASSLGLGGRNQPQH
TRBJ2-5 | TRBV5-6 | ASSPLGGAGETQY
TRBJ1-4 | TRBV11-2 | ASREAASTPGKLF
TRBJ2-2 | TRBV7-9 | ASSFRQGTTGELF
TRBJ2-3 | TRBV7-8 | ASSLMGAGEHTDTQY
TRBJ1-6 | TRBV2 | ASSEHSPLH
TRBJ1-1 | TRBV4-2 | ASSQDFGQNTEAF
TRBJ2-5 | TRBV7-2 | ASSSGTGEETQY
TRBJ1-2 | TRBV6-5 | ASSRDSEYYGYT
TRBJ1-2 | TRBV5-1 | ASSLETGVGYT
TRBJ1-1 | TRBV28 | ASRLQQVPNTEAF
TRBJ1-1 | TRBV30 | AWTLTGGDTEAF
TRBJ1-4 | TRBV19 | ASSMSGRNEKLF
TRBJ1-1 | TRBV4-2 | ASSQVQGYTEAF